This T cell receptor beta chain derives from a study of T cell responses to AZD1222 COVID-19 vaccine. Findings of the study overall: A mostly white British donor set with more females was recruited, and clonal diversity was possibly underestimated. Baseline antibody screening turned up just a handful of seropositive AZD1222 recipients. Spike-wide vaccine-associated CD4 TCRs dominated at 160-218 and 743-854.

Looked up from germline, CDR1 is SNHLY and CDR2 is FYNNEI. The CDR3 has 15 residues. The V and J ends lost 6 bases and 3 bases, in that order; junction bases with no gene match: 7. Comments on this clone: Its antigen remains unknown.

Here immunoSEQ multiplex PCR was the method, and the copy in TCRdb shows in-frame clones only, minus some. The profile shows over 130,000 clones, roughly 92% of them singletons. This TCR was sampled from an adult in good health. Sequenced material: peripheral blood, taken on day 0 of AZD1222 vaccination. The V gene is TRBV2, the J gene TRBJ1-4; 7 nucleotides agree with TRBD1. The CDR3 region is CASRLQGTPNEKLFF. Written as DNA, the CDR3 is TGTGCCAGCAGGCTACAGGGGACGCCTAATGAAAAACTGTTTTTT.